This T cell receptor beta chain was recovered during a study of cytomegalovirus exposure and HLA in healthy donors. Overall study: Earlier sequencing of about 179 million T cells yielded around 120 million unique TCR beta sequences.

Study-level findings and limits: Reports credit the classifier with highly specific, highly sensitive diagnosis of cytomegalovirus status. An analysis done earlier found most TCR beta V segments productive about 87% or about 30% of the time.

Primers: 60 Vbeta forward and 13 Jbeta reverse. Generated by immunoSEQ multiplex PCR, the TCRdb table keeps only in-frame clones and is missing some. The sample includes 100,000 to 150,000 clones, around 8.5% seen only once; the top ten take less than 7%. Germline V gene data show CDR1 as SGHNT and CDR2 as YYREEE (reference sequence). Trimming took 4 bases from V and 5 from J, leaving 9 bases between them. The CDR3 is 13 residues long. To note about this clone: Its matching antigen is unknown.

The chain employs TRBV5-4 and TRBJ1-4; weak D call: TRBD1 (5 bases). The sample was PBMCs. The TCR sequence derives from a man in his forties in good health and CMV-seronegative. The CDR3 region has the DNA TGTGCCAGCAGCAACCGACAGAATGAAAAACTGTTTTTT. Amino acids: CASSNRQNEKLFF.